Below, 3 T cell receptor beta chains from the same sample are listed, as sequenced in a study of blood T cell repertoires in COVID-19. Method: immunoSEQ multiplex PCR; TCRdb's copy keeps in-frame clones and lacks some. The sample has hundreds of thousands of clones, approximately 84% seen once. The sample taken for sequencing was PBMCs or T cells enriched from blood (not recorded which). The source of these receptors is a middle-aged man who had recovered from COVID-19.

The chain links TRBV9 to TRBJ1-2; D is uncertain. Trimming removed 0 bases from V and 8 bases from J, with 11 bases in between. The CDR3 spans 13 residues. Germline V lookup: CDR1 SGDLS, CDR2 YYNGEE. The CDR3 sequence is CASSVAAGGGYTF. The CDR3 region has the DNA TGTGCCAGCAGCGTAGCCGCTGGCGGCGGCTACACCTTC.

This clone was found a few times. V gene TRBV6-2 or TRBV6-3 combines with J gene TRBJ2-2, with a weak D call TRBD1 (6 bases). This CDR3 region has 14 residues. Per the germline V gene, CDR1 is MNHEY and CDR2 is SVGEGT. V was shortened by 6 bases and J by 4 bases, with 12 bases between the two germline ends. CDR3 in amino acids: CASSSQGITGELFF. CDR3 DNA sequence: TGTGCCAGCAGCTCACAGGGAATCACCGGGGAGCTGTTTTTT.

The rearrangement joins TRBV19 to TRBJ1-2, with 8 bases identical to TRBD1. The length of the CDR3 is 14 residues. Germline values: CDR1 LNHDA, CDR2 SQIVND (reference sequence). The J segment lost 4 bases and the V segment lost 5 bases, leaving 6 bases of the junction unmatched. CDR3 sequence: CASSGRGRSYGYTF. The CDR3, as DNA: TGTGCCAGTAGTGGCAGGGGGCGTAGCTATGGCTACACCTTC.